Included here is one T cell receptor beta chain sequence, with context. What it binds is unknown. Other DNA sequences in this sample translate to the same CDR3. This entry comes from a study of CD8+ T cells in alopecia areata. The V gene lost 4 bases and the J gene lost 0 bases, with 6 bases spanning the gap. The CDR3 has 12 residues. The germline V gene encodes CDR1 SQVTM and CDR2 ANQGSEA. RNA extraction and reverse transcription yielded cDNA as sequencing template. TCRdb's table, derived via immunoSEQ multiplex PCR, lists solely in-frame clones and lacks some. This sample has about 270,000 clones; 45% to 70% occur once, and the top ten carry about 0.89%. As for treatment: oral pan-JAK inhibitor, 5-10 mg twice daily. Both peripheral blood and punch biopsies of lesional scalp skin were obtained from patients who had alopecia areata. Findings and limits, study-wide: Scalp clonality and expanded CD8+ clones among the top 100 showed significant decreases with tofacitinib. Scalp lesions, especially in alopecia totalis/universalis, had higher clonality than normal scalp. With tofacitinib ongoing, many expanded lesional clones persisted in both scalp and blood.

This clonotype was sampled from a human donor with alopecia areata. J is TRBJ1-1 and V is TRBV29-1; D is unclear. Sequencing was performed on CD4+ T cells sorted from blood, taken at week 52, from a patient treated with tofacitinib. CDR3 coding DNA: TGCAGCGTTGGCGGTATGAACACTGAAGCTTTCTTT. Translated, it gives CSVGGMNTEAFF.